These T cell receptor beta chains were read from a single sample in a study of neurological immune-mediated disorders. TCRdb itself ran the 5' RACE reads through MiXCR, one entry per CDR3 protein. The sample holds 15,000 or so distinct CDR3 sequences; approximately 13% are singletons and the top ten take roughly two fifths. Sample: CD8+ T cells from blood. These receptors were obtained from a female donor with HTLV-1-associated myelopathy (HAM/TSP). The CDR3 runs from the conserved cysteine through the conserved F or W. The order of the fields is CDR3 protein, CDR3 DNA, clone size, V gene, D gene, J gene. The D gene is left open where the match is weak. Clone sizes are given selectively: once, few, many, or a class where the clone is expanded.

CDR3: CSARGAGLGTEAFF
DNA: TGCAGTGCTAGAGGGGCAGGCCTGGGCACTGAAGCTTTCTTT
size: many
V: TRBV20-1
D: NA
J: TRBJ1-1

CDR3: CASSHRTGGTDTQYF
DNA: TGTGCCAGCAGCCATCGGACAGGGGGCACAGATACGCAGTATTTT
size: many
V: TRBV7-6
D: TRBD1
J: TRBJ2-3

CDR3: CSASENYNEQFF
DNA: TGCAGTGCTAGCGAGAATTACAATGAGCAGTTCTTC
size: many
V: TRBV20-1
D: NA
J: TRBJ2-1

CDR3: CASSPRQGGVTEAFF
DNA: TGTGCCAGCAGTCCCCGACAGGGGGGGGTCACTGAAGCTTTCTTT
size: many
V: TRBV12-3/TRBV12-4
D: TRBD1
J: TRBJ1-1

CDR3: CASSDRGDRIYEQYF
DNA: TGTGCCAGCTCCGACCGGGGTGACAGAATCTACGAGCAGTACTTC
size: few
V: TRBV18
D: NA
J: TRBJ2-7

CDR3: CSAQPGTSSNIDEQYF
DNA: TGCAGTGCCCAGCCCGGGACTAGCAGTAATATTGACGAGCAGTACTTC
size: many
V: TRBV20-1
D: TRBD2
J: TRBJ2-7

CDR3: CASNSQGEEQFF
DNA: TGTGCCAGCAATTCGCAGGGGGAAGAGCAGTTCTTC
size: many
V: TRBV10-3
D: TRBD1
J: TRBJ2-1

CDR3: CASSFYMGLAGEWTGELFF
DNA: TGCGCCAGCAGCTTCTATATGGGACTAGCGGGAGAGTGGACCGGGGAGCTGTTTTTT
size: many
V: TRBV5-1
D: TRBD2
J: TRBJ2-2

CDR3: CASSLGLNEQFF
DNA: TGTGCCAGCAGCCTGGGCCTCAATGAGCAGTTCTTC
size: many
V: TRBV12-3/TRBV12-4
D: NA
J: TRBJ2-1

CDR3: CASTYSADLGEQFF
DNA: TGTGCCAGCACCTATTCAGCGGACCTAGGGGAGCAGTTCTTC
size: many
V: TRBV6-2/TRBV6-3
D: NA
J: TRBJ2-1

CDR3: CSARTRDRGAEGYTF
DNA: TGCAGTGCTAGAACCCGGGACAGGGGCGCGGAGGGCTACACCTTC
size: many
V: TRBV20-1
D: TRBD1
J: TRBJ1-2

CDR3: CASSLGWQAKGSPLHF
DNA: TGTGCCAGCAGCTTGGGGTGGCAGGCGAAAGGATCACCCCTCCACTTT
size: many
V: TRBV5-5
D: NA
J: TRBJ1-6

CDR3: CASSSRAGVAPYNEQFF
DNA: TGTGCCAGCAGCTCACGAGCGGGAGTGGCCCCTTACAATGAGCAGTTCTTC
size: NA
V: TRBV13
D: TRBD2
J: TRBJ2-1

CDR3: CASRLLAVETQYF
DNA: TGTGCCAGCAGACTGCTAGCGGTGGAGACCCAGTACTTC
size: many
V: TRBV7-9
D: TRBD2
J: TRBJ2-5

CDR3: CASSQPGVYEQYF
DNA: TGCGCCAGCAGCCAACCAGGGGTCTACGAGCAGTACTTC
size: many
V: TRBV4-1
D: NA
J: TRBJ2-7

CDR3: CAWMDSREQYF
DNA: TGTGCCTGGATGGACAGTCGCGAGCAGTACTTC
size: many
V: TRBV30
D: NA
J: TRBJ2-7

CDR3: CASISDGGNTIYF
DNA: TGTGCCAGCATATCGGACGGGGGAAACACCATATATTTT
size: many
V: TRBV6-1
D: NA
J: TRBJ1-3

CDR3: CSASGLAYNEQFF
DNA: TGCAGCGCGTCGGGCCTAGCTTACAATGAGCAGTTCTTC
size: many
V: TRBV29-1
D: NA
J: TRBJ2-1

CDR3: CASSLIAGDHNEQFF
DNA: TGTGCCAGCAGCTTAATAGCGGGGGACCACAATGAGCAGTTCTTC
size: many
V: TRBV7-2
D: TRBD2
J: TRBJ2-1

CDR3: CASSLGEDSYNEQFF
DNA: TGCGCCAGCAGCTTGGGAGAGGACTCCTACAATGAGCAGTTCTTC
size: many
V: TRBV5-1
D: NA
J: TRBJ2-1

CDR3: CASSQDTEEYGYTF
DNA: TGTGCCAGCAGCCAAGATACCGAGGAATATGGCTACACCTTC
size: NA
V: TRBV4-2
D: NA
J: TRBJ1-2

CDR3: CASSLGVGTQYF
DNA: TGTGCCAGCAGTTTAGGCGTGGGGACCCAGTACTTC
size: many
V: TRBV27
D: NA
J: TRBJ2-5

CDR3: CSVETGAYGYTF
DNA: TGCAGCGTTGAGACAGGGGCCTATGGCTACACCTTC
size: many
V: TRBV29-1
D: TRBD1
J: TRBJ1-2

CDR3: CSIRSMGVEAFF
DNA: TGTTCCATCAGATCCATGGGTGTTGAAGCTTTCTTT
size: NA
V: TRBV6-2/TRBV6-3
D: NA
J: TRBJ1-1

CDR3: CASSWQGGSYNEQFF
DNA: TGTGCCAGCTCGTGGCAGGGGGGCTCCTACAATGAGCAGTTCTTC
size: many
V: TRBV7-9
D: NA
J: TRBJ2-1

CDR3: CASSLTATGELFF
DNA: TGTGCCAGCAGTTTAACCGCCACCGGGGAGCTGTTTTTT
size: many
V: TRBV27
D: NA
J: TRBJ2-2

CDR3: CSAPPSGRGGDTQYF
DNA: TGCAGTGCCCCCCCAAGCGGGAGGGGGGGGGATACGCAGTATTTT
size: many
V: TRBV20-1
D: TRBD2
J: TRBJ2-3

CDR3: CASSRLDINYGYTF
DNA: TGTGCCAGCAGCCGACTGGACATTAACTATGGCTACACCTTC
size: many
V: TRBV9
D: NA
J: TRBJ1-2

CDR3: CSVVSQGGHNEQFF
DNA: TGCAGCGTTGTTAGTCAAGGGGGCCACAATGAGCAGTTCTTC
size: many
V: TRBV29-1
D: TRBD1
J: TRBJ2-1

CDR3: CASSQDRSSYNEQFF
DNA: TGCGCCAGCAGCCAGGACCGGAGCTCCTACAATGAGCAGTTCTTC
size: many
V: TRBV4-1
D: NA
J: TRBJ2-1

CDR3: CASSQESGQRNTEAFF
DNA: TGTGCCAGCAGCCAAGAGAGCGGACAGAGGAACACTGAAGCTTTCTTT
size: NA
V: TRBV14
D: NA
J: TRBJ1-1